This T cell receptor (beta chain) derives from a study of blood T cell repertoires in COVID-19. Germline V gives CDR1 SGHVS, CDR2 FQNEAQ. The V gene end was trimmed by 6 bases and the J gene end by 6 bases; junction bases not matched to a gene: 1. The CDR3 consists of 13 residues. TCRdb's table, derived via immunoSEQ multiplex PCR, lists solely in-frame clones and lacks some. The table has tens of thousands of clones, under 85% seen once. V gene TRBV7-8 combines with J gene TRBJ2-1; 11 bases align to TRBD2. This clonotype originated in a man between 65 and 79 years old with acute or convalescent COVID-19. The specimen sequenced was peripheral blood. CDR3 protein: CASRLAGVNEQFF. In DNA form, the CDR3 reads TGTGCCAGCAGACTAGCGGGAGTCAATGAGCAGTTCTTC.